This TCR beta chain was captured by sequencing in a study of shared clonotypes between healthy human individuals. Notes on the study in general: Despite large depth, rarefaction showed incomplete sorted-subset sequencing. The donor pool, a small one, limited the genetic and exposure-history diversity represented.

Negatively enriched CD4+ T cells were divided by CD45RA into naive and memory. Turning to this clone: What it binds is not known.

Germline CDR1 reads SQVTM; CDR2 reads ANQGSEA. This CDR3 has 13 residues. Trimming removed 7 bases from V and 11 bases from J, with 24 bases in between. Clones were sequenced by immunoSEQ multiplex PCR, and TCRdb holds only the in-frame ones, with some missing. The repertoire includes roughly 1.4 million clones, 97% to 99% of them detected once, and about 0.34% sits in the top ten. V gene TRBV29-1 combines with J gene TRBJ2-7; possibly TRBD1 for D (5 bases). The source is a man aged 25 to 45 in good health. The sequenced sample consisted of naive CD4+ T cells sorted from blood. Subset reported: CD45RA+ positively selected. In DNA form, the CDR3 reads TGCAGCGCTCTAGTCCGAGAGACAGCCCCAGAGTACTTC. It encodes CSALVRETAPEYF.